This T cell receptor (beta chain) emerged from a study of identical twins (dated by TCRdb to 2016 to 2018). With respect to the entire study: The study deep-sequenced TCR alpha and beta repertoires from monozygotic twins, unrelated adults of various ages and cord blood to test whether fetal clonotypes persist. Replicate twin experiments were performed at different times using different library preparation protocols to rule out contamination.

Libraries were built with 5' RACE. The sequencing machine was an Illumina HiSeq 2000. Template switching introduced a universal primer binding site; the final cDNA contained a unique molecular identifier, enabling accurate counting of TCR cDNA molecules. Specific primers in the conserved constant-segment region were used to synthesize first-strand cDNA for TCR alpha and beta chains. Each cDNA library was double barcoded, with a SMART-Mk sample barcode plus Illumina barcodes, to control for contamination. TruSeq adapter sequences, together with Illumina sample barcodes, were added in two successive PCR steps. The Illumina HiSeq platform was used with custom primers to sequence TCR alpha and beta cDNA libraries. The authors processed their data as follows. MiGEC processed the raw reads to extract unique molecular identifiers, while MiXCR was used to determine the CDR3 positions. Recombination models were inferred per individual with the repgenHMM and IGoR tools using an EM algorithm. Shared clonotype analysis was performed with the tcR package in R, normalizing sharing by the product of cloneset sizes. To study raw recombination without the effects of thymic and clonal selection, out-of-frame nonproductive sequences were analyzed. The public reads were reprocessed in TCRdb via fastp at Q25 and MiXCR, keeping in-frame beta chains. When rows share a CDR3 protein, they turn into one entry using the most common DNA and genes. It is TCRdb's table, rather than the study itself, that gives the V and J calls and clone size. In this sample the table shows 200,000 to 300,000 distinct CDR3 sequences, 5.5% to 7% of which occur a single time. The top ten clonotypes cover roughly 3.9% of the sample.

General study outcomes and caveats: In monozygotic twins, recombination models systematically underestimated out-of-frame TCR alpha sharing, but the models matched the sharing seen between unrelated individuals. Compared with coincidental sharing between unrelated individuals, an excess of low generation-probability sequences was observed among out-of-frame TCR alpha sequences shared between twins. Abundant cord blood beta clonotypes had fewer insertions, young adult naive repertoires showed a similar but weaker trend, and memory repertoires showed no such trend. Because the same donors could not be followed over many years, conclusions were based on cross-sectional statistical analysis. Zero-insertion analyses could be partly confounded by invariant T cells such as MAIT and iNKT, although diverse VJ usage argued against such confounding for most clonotypes. A weaker excess of twin sharing was found in beta out-of-frame sequences because the signal-to-noise ratio was lowered by fewer shared sequences.

The germline V gene supplies CDR1 LGHNT and CDR2 FRNRAP. Germline trimming: 1 base from V, 3 bases from J; junction bases outside gene matches: 6. The CDR3 runs 16 amino acids, cysteine and phenylalanine included. The sequence is cut down to CDR3 DNA, 48 bases in frame from base 1. About this clonotype itself: Its specific antigen is unknown. Per-base qualities were not stored, and no clone one base away is much larger.

Only healthy Caucasian donors were included. Three pairs of female monozygotic twins, all aged 18 to 29 years, made up the twin cohort. Miltenyi CD45RO+ enrichment and human naive T-cell isolation kits were used to isolate memory (CD45RO+) and naive T cells from PBMC. These data were likewise used in another study, on yellow fever vaccine responses in identical twins. The other study reports the following: The T cell response to vaccination in identical twins was reported by the authors to appear partly convergent and partly personalized. In identical twins, the study followed T cell clones that responded to the vaccine with precision.

The sequence was obtained from a woman under 30 in good health. Recombination linked TRBV12-5 to TRBJ2-7; TRBD1 aligns with 10 central bases. Sequencing input: memory (CD45RO+) T cells sorted from blood. What this sample's cell subset or site label stands for: CD45RO+ enriched T cells. This receptor carries the CDR3 CASGLAAGQGVYEQYF. The base sequence is TGTGCTAGTGGTTTGGCCGCTGGACAGGGGGTCTACGAGCAGTACTTC.